This record looks at one T cell receptor (beta chain) sequence and its context. Its antigen remains unknown. Assay used: immunoSEQ multiplex PCR; TCRdb lists only in-frame clones, some missing. The sample records some 9,100 clones, roughly 84% being singletons. CDR3 length: 15 residues. Per germline, CDR1 MNHNS and CDR2 SASEGT. V was cut by 10 bases and J by 5 bases, with 20 bases left in between. The data stem from a study of chemoradiotherapy in HPV16-positive cancers. Findings and limits, study-wide: Candidate HPV-specific clones and E7-related TCR motifs grew in tumor during treatment. Only a couple of HPV16-positive patients supplied the functional HPV-specificity definition.

Samples were taken several times over chemoradiotherapy. The chain links TRBV6-1 to TRBJ1-4; D unresolved. This TCR derives from a human donor with HPV-associated anogenital cancer. Source: blood, taken from a patient who underwent chemoradiotherapy. CDR3 in DNA: TGTGCCACCAGGATCGTTAGGACGCGAAATGAAAAACTGTTTTTT. This codes for CATRIVRTRNEKLFF.